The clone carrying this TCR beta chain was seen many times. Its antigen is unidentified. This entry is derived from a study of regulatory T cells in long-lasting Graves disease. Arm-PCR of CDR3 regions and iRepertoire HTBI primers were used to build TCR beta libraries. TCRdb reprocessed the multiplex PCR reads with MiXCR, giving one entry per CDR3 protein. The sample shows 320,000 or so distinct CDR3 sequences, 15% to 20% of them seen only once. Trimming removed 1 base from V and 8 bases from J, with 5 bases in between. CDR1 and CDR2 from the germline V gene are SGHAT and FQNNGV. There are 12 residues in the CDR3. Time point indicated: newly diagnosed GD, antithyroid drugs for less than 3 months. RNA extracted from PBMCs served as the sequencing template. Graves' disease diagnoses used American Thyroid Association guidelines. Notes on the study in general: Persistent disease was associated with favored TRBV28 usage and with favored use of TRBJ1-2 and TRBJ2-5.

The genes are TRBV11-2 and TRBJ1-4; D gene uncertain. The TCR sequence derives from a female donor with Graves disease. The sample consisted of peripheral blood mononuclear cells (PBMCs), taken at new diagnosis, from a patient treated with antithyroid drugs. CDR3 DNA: TGTGCCAGCAGCTTAGGGTCGGAAAAACTGTTTTTT. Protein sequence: CASSLGSEKLFF.